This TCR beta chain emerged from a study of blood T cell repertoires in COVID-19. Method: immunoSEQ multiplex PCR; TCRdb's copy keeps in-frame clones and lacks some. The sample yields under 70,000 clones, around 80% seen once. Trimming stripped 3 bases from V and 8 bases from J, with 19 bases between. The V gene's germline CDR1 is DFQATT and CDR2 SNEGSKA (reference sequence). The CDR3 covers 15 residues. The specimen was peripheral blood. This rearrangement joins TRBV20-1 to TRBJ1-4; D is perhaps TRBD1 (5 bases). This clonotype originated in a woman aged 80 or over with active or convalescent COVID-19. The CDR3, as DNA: TGCAGTGCTAGTCCTAGGACCTTGGGGCGAGAAAAACTGTTTTTT. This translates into CSASPRTLGREKLFF.